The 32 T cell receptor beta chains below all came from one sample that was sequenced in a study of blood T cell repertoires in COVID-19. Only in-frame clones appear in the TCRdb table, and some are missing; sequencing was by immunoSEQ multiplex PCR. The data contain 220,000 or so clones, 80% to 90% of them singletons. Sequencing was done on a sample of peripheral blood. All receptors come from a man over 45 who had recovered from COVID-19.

This CDR3 is CASSKSRTGEGEQYF. The CDR3 DNA is TGTGCCAGCAGCAAATCCCGGACAGGGGAGGGCGAGCAGTACTTC. V gene TRBV21-1 combines with J gene TRBJ2-7; TRBD1 is the table's D call, not checked against the DNA. TRBV21-1 is classified as a pseudogene. This CDR3 region has 15 residues.

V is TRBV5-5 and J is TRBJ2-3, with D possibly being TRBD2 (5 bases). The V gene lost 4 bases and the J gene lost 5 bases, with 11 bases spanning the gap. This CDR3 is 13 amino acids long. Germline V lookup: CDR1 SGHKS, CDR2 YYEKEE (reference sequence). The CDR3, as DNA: TGTGCCAGCAGCCCGGGGTCCCGAGATACGCAGTATTTT. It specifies CASSPGSRDTQYF.

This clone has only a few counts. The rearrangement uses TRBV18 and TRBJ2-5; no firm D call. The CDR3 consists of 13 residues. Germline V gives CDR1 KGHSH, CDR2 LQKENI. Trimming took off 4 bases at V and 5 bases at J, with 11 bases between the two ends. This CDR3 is CASSLQNEETQYF. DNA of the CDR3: TGTGCCAGCTCACTACAGAATGAGGAGACCCAGTACTTC.

CDR3 region: CASRERGDSYEQYF. DNA for the CDR3: TGTGCCAGTCGGGAGCGTGGAGACTCCTACGAGCAGTACTTC. The gene calls are TRBV28 and TRBJ2-7; perhaps TRBD2 as D (6 bases). Trimming removed 9 bases from V and 0 bases from J, with 15 bases in between. Germline V gene sequence: CDR1 MDHEN, CDR2 SYDVKM. There are 14 residues in the CDR3.

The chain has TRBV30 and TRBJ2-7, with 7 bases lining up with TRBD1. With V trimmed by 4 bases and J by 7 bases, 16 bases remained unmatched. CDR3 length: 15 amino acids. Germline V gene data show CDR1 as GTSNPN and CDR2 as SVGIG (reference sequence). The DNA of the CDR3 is TGTGCCTGGATGCCGAAGGGGGCCGCCGGGGTGGAGCAGTACTTC. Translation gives CAWMPKGAAGVEQYF. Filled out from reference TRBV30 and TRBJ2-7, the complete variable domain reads SQTIHQWPATLVQPVGSPLSLECTVEGTSNPNLYWYRQAAGRGLQLLFYSVGIGQISSEVPQNLSASRPQDRQFILSSKKLLLSDSGFYLCAWMPKGAAGVEQYFGPGTRLTVT.

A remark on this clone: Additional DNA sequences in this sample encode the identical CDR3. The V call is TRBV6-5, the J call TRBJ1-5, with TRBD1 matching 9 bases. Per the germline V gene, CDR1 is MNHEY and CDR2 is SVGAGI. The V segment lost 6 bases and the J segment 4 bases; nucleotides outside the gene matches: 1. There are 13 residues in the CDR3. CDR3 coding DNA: TGTGCCAGCAGGGGACAGGGTAATCAGCCCCAGCATTTT. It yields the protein CASRGQGNQPQHF.

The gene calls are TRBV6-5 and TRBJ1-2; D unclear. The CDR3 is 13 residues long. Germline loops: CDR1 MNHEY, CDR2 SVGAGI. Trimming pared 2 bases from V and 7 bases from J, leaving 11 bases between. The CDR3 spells CASSYDTGSGYTF. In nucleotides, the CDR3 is TGTGCCAGCAGTTACGATACCGGTTCTGGCTACACCTTC.

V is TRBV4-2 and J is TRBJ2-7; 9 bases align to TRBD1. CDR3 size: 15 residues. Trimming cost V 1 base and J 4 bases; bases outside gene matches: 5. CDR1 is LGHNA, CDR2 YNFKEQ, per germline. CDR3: CASSQGDRVGYEQYF. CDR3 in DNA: TGTGCCAGCAGCCAAGGGGACAGGGTGGGTTACGAGCAGTACTTC.

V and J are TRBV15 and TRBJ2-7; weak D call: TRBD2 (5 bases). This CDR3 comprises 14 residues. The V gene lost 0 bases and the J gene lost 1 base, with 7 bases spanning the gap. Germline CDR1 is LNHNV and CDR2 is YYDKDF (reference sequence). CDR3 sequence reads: CATSREPGSYEQYF. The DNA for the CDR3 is TGTGCCACCAGCAGAGAGCCGGGGTCCTACGAGCAGTACTTC.

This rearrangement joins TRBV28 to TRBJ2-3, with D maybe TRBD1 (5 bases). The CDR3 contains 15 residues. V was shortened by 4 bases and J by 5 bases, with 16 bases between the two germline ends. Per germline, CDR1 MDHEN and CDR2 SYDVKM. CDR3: CASSSPGRVGDTQYF. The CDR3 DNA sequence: TGTGCCAGCAGTTCCCCGGGCAGGGTTGGAGATACGCAGTATTTT. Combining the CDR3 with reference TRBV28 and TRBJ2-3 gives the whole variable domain DVKVTQSSRYLVKRTGEKVFLECVQDMDHENMFWYRQDPGLGLRLIYFSYDVKMKEKGDIPEGYSVSREKKERFSLILESASTNQTSMYLCASSSPGRVGDTQYFGPGTRLTVL.

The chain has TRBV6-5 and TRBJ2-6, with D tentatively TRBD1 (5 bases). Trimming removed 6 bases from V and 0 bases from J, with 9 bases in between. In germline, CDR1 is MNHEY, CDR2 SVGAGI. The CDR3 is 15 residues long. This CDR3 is CASRRQNSGANVLTF. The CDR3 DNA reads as TGTGCCAGCAGAAGACAGAACTCTGGGGCCAACGTCCTGACTTTC.

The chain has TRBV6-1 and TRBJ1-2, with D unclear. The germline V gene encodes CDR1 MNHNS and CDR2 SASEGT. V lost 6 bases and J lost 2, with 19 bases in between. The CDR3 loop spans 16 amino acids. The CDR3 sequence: CASSEWGTGSNYGYTF. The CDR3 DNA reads TGTGCCAGCAGCGAATGGGGTACCGGGAGCAACTATGGCTACACCTTC.

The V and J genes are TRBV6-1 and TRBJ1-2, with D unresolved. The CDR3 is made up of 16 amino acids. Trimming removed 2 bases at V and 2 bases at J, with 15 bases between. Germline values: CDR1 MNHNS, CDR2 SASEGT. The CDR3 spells CASSEHARRVNYGYTF. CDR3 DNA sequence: TGTGCCAGCAGTGAACACGCCAGGAGGGTAAACTATGGCTACACCTTC.

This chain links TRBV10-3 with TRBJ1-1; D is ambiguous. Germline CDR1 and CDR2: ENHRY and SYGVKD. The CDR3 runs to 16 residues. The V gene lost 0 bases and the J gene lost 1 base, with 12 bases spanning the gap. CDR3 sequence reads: CAISESKWQANTEAFF. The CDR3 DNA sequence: TGTGCCATCAGTGAGTCGAAGTGGCAGGCGAACACTGAAGCTTTCTTT.

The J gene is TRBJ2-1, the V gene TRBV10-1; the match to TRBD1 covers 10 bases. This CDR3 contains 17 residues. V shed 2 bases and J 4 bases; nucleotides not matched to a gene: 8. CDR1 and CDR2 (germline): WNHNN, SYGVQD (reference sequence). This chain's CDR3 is CASSEGSRTGGYNEQFF. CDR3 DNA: TGCGCCAGCAGTGAGGGGTCCAGGACAGGGGGGTACAATGAGCAGTTCTTC.

The CDR3 bases are TGTGCCAGCAGTGAGGAGGCTAGCGGGGGGATACAAGAGGAGACCCAGTACTTC. This codes for CASSEEASGGIQEETQYF. This chain links TRBV6-1 with TRBJ2-5, with 11 bases that match TRBD2. Germline loops: CDR1 MNHNS, CDR2 SASEGT. The CDR3 totals 18 residues. V was pared by 3 bases and J by 5 bases, with 14 bases of the junction left unmatched.

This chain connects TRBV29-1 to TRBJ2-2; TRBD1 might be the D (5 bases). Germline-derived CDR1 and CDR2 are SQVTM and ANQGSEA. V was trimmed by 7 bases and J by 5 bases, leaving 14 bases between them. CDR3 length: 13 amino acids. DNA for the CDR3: TGCAGCGGGAGAAGGGGTTATACCGGGGAGCTGTTTTTT. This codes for CSGRRGYTGELFF.

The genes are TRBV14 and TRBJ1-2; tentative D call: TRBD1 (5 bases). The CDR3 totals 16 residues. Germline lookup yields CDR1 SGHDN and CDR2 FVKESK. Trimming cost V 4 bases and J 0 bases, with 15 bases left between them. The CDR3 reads CASSPPSGVANYGYTF. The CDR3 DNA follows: TGTGCCAGCAGCCCTCCGTCGGGGGTCGCTAACTATGGCTACACCTTC.

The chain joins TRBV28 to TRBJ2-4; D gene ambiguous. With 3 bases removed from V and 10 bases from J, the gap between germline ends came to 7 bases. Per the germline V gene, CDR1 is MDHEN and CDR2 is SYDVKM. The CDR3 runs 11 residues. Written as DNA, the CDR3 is TGTGCCAGCAGTTTTCTACAGATTCAGTACTTC. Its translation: CASSFLQIQYF.

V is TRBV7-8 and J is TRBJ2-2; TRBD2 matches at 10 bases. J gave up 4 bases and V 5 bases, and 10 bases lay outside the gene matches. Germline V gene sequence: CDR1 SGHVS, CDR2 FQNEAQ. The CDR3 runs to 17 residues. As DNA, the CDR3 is TGTGCCAGCAGCCCCTGGGGGAGCGGGAGGGGCACCGGGGAGCTGTTTTTT. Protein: CASSPWGSGRGTGELFF.

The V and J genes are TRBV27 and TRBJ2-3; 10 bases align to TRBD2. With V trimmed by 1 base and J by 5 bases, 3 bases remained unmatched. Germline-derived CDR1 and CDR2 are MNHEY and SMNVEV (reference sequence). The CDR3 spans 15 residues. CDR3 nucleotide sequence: TGTGCCAGCAGTTTATTTCTAGCGGGAGTAGATACGCAGTATTTT. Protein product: CASSLFLAGVDTQYF.

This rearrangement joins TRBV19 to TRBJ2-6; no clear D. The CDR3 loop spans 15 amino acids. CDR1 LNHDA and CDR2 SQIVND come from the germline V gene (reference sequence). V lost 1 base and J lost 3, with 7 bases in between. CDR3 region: CASSIATSGANVLTF. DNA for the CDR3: TGTGCCAGTAGTATAGCCACAAGTGGGGCCAACGTCCTGACTTTC.

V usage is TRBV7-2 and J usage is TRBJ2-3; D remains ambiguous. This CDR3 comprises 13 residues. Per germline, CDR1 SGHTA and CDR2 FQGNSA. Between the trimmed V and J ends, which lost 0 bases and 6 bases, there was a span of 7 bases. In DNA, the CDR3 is TGTGCCAGCAGCTTAGCTCTCCCGGATACGCAGTATTTT. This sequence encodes CASSLALPDTQYF.

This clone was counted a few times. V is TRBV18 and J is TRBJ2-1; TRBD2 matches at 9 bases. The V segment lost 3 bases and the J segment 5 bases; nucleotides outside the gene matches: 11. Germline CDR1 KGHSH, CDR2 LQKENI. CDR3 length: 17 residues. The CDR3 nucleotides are TGTGCCAGCTCACCCCGGAAAGGGACTAGCCTAAACAATGAGCAGTTCTTC. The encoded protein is CASSPRKGTSLNNEQFF.

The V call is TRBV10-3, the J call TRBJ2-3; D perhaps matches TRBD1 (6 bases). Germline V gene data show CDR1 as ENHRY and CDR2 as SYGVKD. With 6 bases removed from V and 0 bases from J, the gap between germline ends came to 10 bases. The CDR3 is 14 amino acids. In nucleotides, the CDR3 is TGTGCCATCAGCCAGGGGATGAGCACAGATACGCAGTATTTT. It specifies CAISQGMSTDTQYF.

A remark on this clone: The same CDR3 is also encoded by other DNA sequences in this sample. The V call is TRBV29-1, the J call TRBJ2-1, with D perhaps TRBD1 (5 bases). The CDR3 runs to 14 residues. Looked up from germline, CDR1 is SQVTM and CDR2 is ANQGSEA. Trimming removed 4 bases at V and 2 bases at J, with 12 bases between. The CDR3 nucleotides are TGCAGCGTTGTAGGGCAGGGCACCTACAATGAGCAGTTCTTC. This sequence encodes CSVVGQGTYNEQFF.

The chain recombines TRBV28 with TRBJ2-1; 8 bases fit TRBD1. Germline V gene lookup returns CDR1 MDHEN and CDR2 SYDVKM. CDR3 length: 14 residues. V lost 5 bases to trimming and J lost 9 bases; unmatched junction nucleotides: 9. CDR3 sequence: CASSPGTGSSEQFF. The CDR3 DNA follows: TGTGCCAGCAGTCCCGGGACAGGTTCGAGTGAGCAGTTCTTC. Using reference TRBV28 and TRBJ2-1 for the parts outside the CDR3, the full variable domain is DVKVTQSSRYLVKRTGEKVFLECVQDMDHENMFWYRQDPGLGLRLIYFSYDVKMKEKGDIPEGYSVSREKKERFSLILESASTNQTSMYLCASSPGTGSSEQFFGPGTRLTVL.

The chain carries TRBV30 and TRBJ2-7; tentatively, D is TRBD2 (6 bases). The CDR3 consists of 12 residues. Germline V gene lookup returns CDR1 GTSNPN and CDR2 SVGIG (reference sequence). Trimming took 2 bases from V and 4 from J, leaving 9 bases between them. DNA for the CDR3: TGTGCCTGGAGTCGCGGGGAATACGAGCAGTACTTC. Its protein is CAWSRGEYEQYF.

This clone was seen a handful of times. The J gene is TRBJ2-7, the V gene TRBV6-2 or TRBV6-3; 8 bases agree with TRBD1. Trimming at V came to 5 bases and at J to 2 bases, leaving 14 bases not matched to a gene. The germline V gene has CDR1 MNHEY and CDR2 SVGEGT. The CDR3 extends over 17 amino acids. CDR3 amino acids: CASSRPRQGISTYEQYF. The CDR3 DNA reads TGTGCCAGCAGTCGGCCCCGACAGGGGATTTCAACCTACGAGCAGTACTTC.

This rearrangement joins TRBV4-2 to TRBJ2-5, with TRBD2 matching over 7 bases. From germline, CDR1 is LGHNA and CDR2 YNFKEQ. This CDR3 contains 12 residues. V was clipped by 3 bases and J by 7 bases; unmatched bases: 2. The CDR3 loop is CASSQGEGTQYF. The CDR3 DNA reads TGTGCCAGCAGCCAGGGGGAGGGGACCCAGTACTTC.

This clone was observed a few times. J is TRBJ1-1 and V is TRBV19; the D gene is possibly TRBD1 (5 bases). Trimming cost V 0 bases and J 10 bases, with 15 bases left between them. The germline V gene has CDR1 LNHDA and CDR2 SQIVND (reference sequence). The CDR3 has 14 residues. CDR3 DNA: TGTGCCAGTAGTATAGAAAGTGGGACTCTTGGAGCTTTCTTT. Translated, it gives CASSIESGTLGAFF.

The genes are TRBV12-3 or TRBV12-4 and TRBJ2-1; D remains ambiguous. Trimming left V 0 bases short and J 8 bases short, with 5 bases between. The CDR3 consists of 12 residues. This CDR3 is CASSLAAYEQFF. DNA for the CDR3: TGTGCCAGCAGTTTAGCGGCCTATGAGCAGTTCTTC.